This is a list of T cell receptor beta chains from one sample in a study of long-term antiretroviral therapy in people with HIV. Clones were read by immunoSEQ multiplex PCR, and TCRdb kept only the in-frame ones, dropping some. The sample has around 21,000 clones; under 90% are singletons. Sequenced here: unsorted PBMCs, sampled 1.9 years after starting antiretroviral therapy. All receptors derive from a woman aged 45-65 years with HIV. The CDR3 runs from the conserved cysteine through the conserved F or W.

j_call v_call cdr3_aa
TRBJ2-1 TRBV7-9 CASRIGLTRDRKLNEQFF
TRBJ2-7 TRBV9 CASSVEEQGGYEQYF
TRBJ2-7 TRBV6-1 CASSEAPGQGSLEYF
TRBJ2-1 TRBV9 CASSVGGGAYNEQFF
TRBJ2-1 TRBV19 CASSILGTVAYNEQFF
TRBJ1-2 TRBV18 CASSPKGDRGYTF
TRBJ2-1 TRBV5-4 CASNPGGQLNEQFF
TRBJ2-5 TRBV19 CASSLDGQPGETQYF
TRBJ1-6 TRBV2 CASSVDRSSYNSPLHF
TRBJ1-1 TRBV4-3 CASSQDRALNTEAFF
TRBJ1-5 TRBV30 CAWSAGRADQPQHF
TRBJ2-7 TRBV4-3 CASSQRSAVAYEQYF
TRBJ2-7 TRBV18 CASSTGRWEQYF
TRBJ2-3 TRBV7-2 CASSLGLAKDTQYF
TRBJ2-7 TRBV5-1 CASSPGGGQEYEQYF
TRBJ1-1 TRBV7-8 CASSLWATEAFF
TRBJ2-7 TRBV11-2 CASSPLPGTSGAYEQYF